A single T cell receptor (beta chain) is shown here with its context. Exposed participants came across a COVID-19 case within 2 weeks before study entry. This sample is drawn from a study of blood T cell repertoires in COVID-19. Study overall: Nucleic acid was either cDNA or gDNA, and it came from T cells, B-cell-depleted T cells, or PBMCs.

Sequenced by immunoSEQ multiplex PCR; TCRdb stores in-frame clones only, minus some. Of 300,000 to 350,000 clones listed, roughly 90% are singletons. Germline loops: CDR1 LGHNA, CDR2 YNFKEQ. Trimming pared 4 bases from V and 0 bases from J, leaving 13 bases between. The CDR3 has 16 amino acids. The source of this sequence is a woman aged 25-40 years who had been exposed to COVID-19. The specimen was PBMCs or T cells enriched from blood (not recorded which). The chain combines TRBV4-2 with TRBJ1-3; TRBD1 might be the D (6 bases). CDR3 DNA sequence: TGTGCCAGCAGCCGGGACCGGGACACCTCTGGAAACACCATATATTTT. Translated: CASSRDRDTSGNTIYF.